These 17 T cell receptor beta chains were all obtained from the same sample, sequenced in a study of T cell repertoires in cytomegalovirus infection (dated by TCRdb to about 2019). The antigens for these receptors are not known. Sequencing took place on an Illumina HiSeq 1500. TCRdb trimmed public reads at Q25 via fastp, called clones via MiXCR and kept in-frame beta chains. Rows with a matching CDR3 protein are joined into one entry that keeps the most common DNA and genes. This sample holds around 540,000 distinct CDR3 sequences; 30% to 35% were observed only once. The ten top clones hold 15% to 20% of the sample. The intended sense of this specimen's treatment or condition label: in vitro stimulation with specific CMV peptide epitopes to enrich CMV-specific T cells. The material was cultured PBMCs, obtained from culture after CMV antigen stimulation. These receptors were taken from a human donor in good health (CMV status not recorded). Some clones in this sample may be carry-over from other donors' samples.

There are a few counts of this clonotype. The rearrangement uses TRBV6-6 and TRBJ2-2; 10 nucleotides match TRBD2. Trimming cost V 6 bases and J 5 bases; bases outside gene matches: 6. Germline V lookup: CDR1 MNHNY, CDR2 SVGAGI (reference sequence). The CDR3 is made up of 15 amino acids. Here the CDR3 reads CASSKSGRDTGELFF. In nucleotides, the CDR3 is TGTGCCAGCAGCAAAAGCGGGAGGGATACCGGGGAGCTGTTTTTT.

This clonotype appeared many times. The rearrangement links TRBV7-2 to TRBJ1-1; no reliable D call. Germline-derived CDR1 and CDR2 are SGHTA and FQGNSA. Trimming took 5 bases from V and 1 from J, leaving 11 bases between them. This CDR3 has 14 residues. The CDR3 coding sequence is TGTGCCAGCAGCCTCGTGAGCTCGAACACTGAAGCTTTCTTT. Translation: CASSLVSSNTEAFF. Full variable domain (outside the CDR3, taken from reference TRBV7-2 and TRBJ1-1): GAGVSQSPSNKVTEKGKDVELRCDPISGHTALYWYRQSLGQGLEFLIYFQGNSAPDKSGLPSDRFSAERTGGSVSTLTIQRTQQEDSAVYLCASSLVSSNTEAFFGQGTRLTVV.

This clonotype was counted between two and nine times. The V and J genes are TRBV20-1 and TRBJ1-1; unclear D gene. V was clipped by 1 base and J by 8 bases, with 8 bases between them. CDR1 is DFQATT and CDR2 is SNEGSKA in the germline V gene (reference sequence). This CDR3 has 11 residues. Here the CDR3 reads CSARAVLEAFF. In DNA, the CDR3 is TGCAGTGCTAGAGCAGTTCTCGAAGCTTTCTTT.

The chain carries TRBV4-1 and TRBJ2-3; either TRBD1 or TRBD2 may fit D (5 bases each). There are 16 residues in the CDR3. V lost 1 base and J lost 1, with 12 bases in between. CDR1 and CDR2 from the germline V gene are MGHRA and YSYEKL. DNA of the CDR3: TGCGCCAGCAGCCAAGGCCGGGGCTCCCGCACAGATACGCAGTATTTT. Translated: CASSQGRGSRTDTQYF.

This chain joins TRBV7-2 and TRBJ2-4; a weak D match, TRBD1 (5 bases). Trimming cost V 0 bases and J 9 bases, with 6 bases left between them. Germline lookup yields CDR1 SGHTA and CDR2 FQGNSA. This CDR3 region has 12 residues. The CDR3 region has the DNA TGTGCCAGCAGCTTAGCTAGGGGCATTCAGTACTTC. Its translation: CASSLARGIQYF.

This chain connects TRBV20-1 to TRBJ2-1; 8 positions match TRBD2. Trimming at V came to 5 bases and at J to 7 bases, leaving 13 bases not matched to a gene. The CDR3 loop spans 15 amino acids. Germline CDR1 DFQATT, CDR2 SNEGSKA (reference sequence). The CDR3 loop is CSAPPAGGGGNEQFF. The CDR3 bases are TGCAGTGCTCCCCCCGCTGGGGGCGGGGGGAATGAGCAGTTCTTC.

This clonotype was seen at least ten times. The V gene is TRBV7-2, the J gene TRBJ2-1; 12 bases are a match to TRBD2. The CDR3 consists of 17 residues. With V trimmed by 4 bases and J by 5 bases, 9 bases remained unmatched. Looked up from germline, CDR1 is SGHTA and CDR2 is FQGNSA. Here the CDR3 DNA reads TGTGCCAGCAGCTCGCCCCCGGGACTAGCGGGCAACAATGAGCAGTTCTTC. Its protein product is CASSSPPGLAGNNEQFF.

This clonotype showed up many times. This chain joins TRBV7-2 and TRBJ1-6; no definite D call. This CDR3 spans 19 amino acids. Trimming stripped 5 bases from V and 9 bases from J, with 29 bases between. Germline assignment: CDR1 SGHTA and CDR2 FQGNSA. In DNA, the CDR3 is TGTGCCAGCAGCCTAGGACGTCCCCCCCTAAGCCTTGGGAGTTCACCCCTCCACTTT. As protein: CASSLGRPPLSLGSSPLHF.

The chain joins TRBV2 to TRBJ1-5, with 9 bases aligning to TRBD1. CDR3 size: 17 residues. The trim removed 4 bases at V and 0 bases at J, leaving 7 bases unmatched. From germline, CDR1 is SNHLY and CDR2 FYNNEI. DNA for the CDR3: TGTGCCAGCAGTGTCGGGACAGGGTCATATAGCAATCAGCCCCAGCATTTT. This translates into CASSVGTGSYSNQPQHF.

V is TRBV14 and J is TRBJ2-3; unclear D gene. Between the trimmed V and J ends, which lost 1 base and 0 bases, there was a span of 8 bases. The germline V gene encodes CDR1 SGHDN and CDR2 FVKESK. The CDR3 contains 15 residues. DNA for the CDR3: TGTGCCAGCAGCCAAGGGATCGCTAGCACAGATACGCAGTATTTT. It codes for CASSQGIASTDTQYF.

This clonotype has only a few counts. The CDR3: CASSLAATHSPQHF. The CDR3 DNA follows: TGTGCCAGCAGCTTGGCCGCTACTCACTCGCCCCAGCATTTT. The rearrangement joins TRBV7-9 to TRBJ1-5; D not certain. The CDR3 loop spans 14 amino acids. The V gene's germline CDR1 is SEHNR and CDR2 FQNEAQ (reference sequence). Trimming cost V 3 bases and J 9 bases, with 15 bases left between them.

The CDR3 spells CASSIVGLGNTEAFF. The CDR3, as DNA: TGTGCCAGTAGTATAGTAGGGTTGGGGAACACTGAAGCTTTCTTT. The chain combines TRBV19 with TRBJ1-1; D remains unclear. Trimming pared 1 base from V and 1 base from J, leaving 10 bases between. CDR1 is LNHDA, CDR2 SQIVND, per germline (reference sequence). The CDR3 is made up of 15 amino acids.

This chain uses TRBV6-6 with TRBJ2-2, with D perhaps TRBD1 (5 bases). Trimming took off 0 bases at V and 7 bases at J, with 12 bases between the two ends. The CDR3 length is 15 residues. Per the germline V gene, CDR1 is MNHNY and CDR2 is SVGAGI (reference sequence). Here the CDR3 DNA reads TGTGCCAGCAGTTACTCGGCCAGGGTCGGCGGGGAGCTGTTTTTT. This encodes CASSYSARVGGELFF.

The gene calls are TRBV7-4 and TRBJ2-3, with unresolved D. From germline, CDR1 is SGHVT and CDR2 SQSDAQ. CDR3 size: 15 residues. Trimming removed 1 base from V and 2 bases from J, with 10 bases in between. The CDR3 loop reads CASSLGGYATDTQYF. As DNA, the CDR3 is TGTGCCAGCAGCTTAGGGGGTTATGCCACAGATACGCAGTATTTT.

The V and J genes are TRBV19 and TRBJ1-1; D not resolved. V lost 3 bases and J 6 bases, leaving 11 bases between the germline ends. The germline CDR1 and CDR2 sequences are LNHDA and SQIVND (reference sequence). This CDR3 region has 13 residues. The CDR3 protein is CASSIMSGPEAFF. CDR3 bases: TGTGCCAGTAGTATTATGAGTGGGCCTGAAGCTTTCTTT.

V usage is TRBV12-3 or TRBV12-4 and J usage is TRBJ2-5, with D possibly TRBD1 on 5 matching bases. Trimming cost V 6 bases and J 9 bases, with 17 bases left between them. This CDR3 spans 13 amino acids. CDR3 DNA: TGTGCCAGCAGACTGACAGCAGAAGTGCCCCAGTACTTC. This codes for CASRLTAEVPQYF.

This chain joins TRBV20-1 and TRBJ2-5; 9 bases are a match to TRBD2. The CDR3 is 14 residues long. Germline CDR1 is DFQATT and CDR2 is SNEGSKA (reference sequence). With V trimmed by 5 bases and J by 7 bases, 11 bases remained unmatched. This CDR3 reads CSARAGGPGGTQYF. For the CDR3, the DNA is TGCAGTGCTCGAGCGGGAGGCCCGGGGGGGACCCAGTACTTC.